Described below is a single T cell receptor (beta chain) sequence and its context. Antigen specificity is unknown. Only in-frame clones appear in the TCRdb table, and some are missing; sequencing was by immunoSEQ multiplex PCR. The table includes approximately 46,000 clones, about 79% detected once. These data are taken from a study of fetal regulatory T cell absence and autoimmunity. General observations from the study: Pancreas TCRs were oligoclonally enriched versus cord blood, some clones over 85-fold.

From germline, CDR1 is KGHSH and CDR2 LQKENI. This CDR3 comprises 16 residues. The ends lost 6 bases at V and 8 bases at J; junction bases unmatched: 15. This sequence was found in a newborn boy with IPEX syndrome. Sequencing was done on a sample of cord blood. The chain carries TRBV18 and TRBJ2-1; 8 nucleotides agree with TRBD2. CDR3 coding DNA: TGTGCCAGCTCCCTCCACCTAGCGGGCGGTAAGGATGAGCAGTTCTTC. Protein product: CASSLHLAGGKDEQFF.